One sample yielded the 10 T cell receptor beta chains listed below, sequenced in a study of monozygotic twins with inflammatory bowel disease. TCRdb reprocessed the 5' RACE reads, with one entry per CDR3 protein and no DNA. The repertoire shows 150,000 to 200,000 distinct CDR3 sequences; the top ten hold about 2.7%. Sequenced: blood. The receptors stem from a human donor with ulcerative colitis or Crohn's disease, or a healthy co-twin of an affected twin (not recorded which).

The CDR3 protein is CSARDLDRVGKNIQYF. The chain joins TRBV20-1 to TRBJ2-4; TCRdb proposes TRBD1, but this gene call is untestable without DNA. The CDR3 has 16 amino acids. Germline V CDR1 and CDR2: DFQATT, SNEGSKA (reference sequence).

CDR3 protein: CASSYASGSSYEQYF. The chain is built from TRBV6-2 or TRBV6-3 and TRBJ2-7; TCRdb's D gene call, TRBD2, goes unchecked for lack of DNA. The CDR3 totals 15 residues. Germline CDR1 and CDR2: MNHEY and SVGEGT.

V is TRBV2 and J is TRBJ2-7; the D gene TCRdb calls, TRBD2, cannot be checked with no DNA. The germline CDR1 and CDR2 sequences are SNHLY and FYNNEI. CDR3 size: 13 residues. CDR3 protein: CADRTSGSNEQYF.

The V gene is TRBV4-1, the J gene TRBJ2-1; TCRdb outputs TRBD2, but without DNA this stays unchecked. This CDR3 comprises 16 residues. Per the germline V gene, CDR1 is MGHRA and CDR2 is YSYEKL. This chain's CDR3 is CASSQVGGVSYNEQFF.

This rearrangement joins TRBV5-8 to TRBJ1-5. Germline V CDR1 and CDR2: SGHTS, YDEGEE. The CDR3 loop spans 12 amino acids. The CDR3 protein is CASRRFGQPQHF.

The gene calls are TRBV20-1 and TRBJ1-2. CDR1 and CDR2 (germline): DFQATT, SNEGSKA (reference sequence). There are 12 residues in the CDR3. CDR3 residues: CSASGQGPGGTF.

The chain joins TRBV5-4 to TRBJ1-2; TCRdb proposes TRBD1, but this gene call is untestable without DNA. There are 13 residues in the CDR3. Per the germline V gene, CDR1 is SGHNT and CDR2 is YYREEE (reference sequence). CDR3 sequence: CASSLQGVYGYTF.

The chain is built from TRBV20-1 and TRBJ2-7; TCRdb's D call of TRBD2 is untestable without DNA. This CDR3 has 14 residues. The germline V gene encodes CDR1 DFQATT and CDR2 SNEGSKA (reference sequence). Here the CDR3 reads CSARPPVGLYEQYF.

This chain uses TRBV11-3 with TRBJ1-1; TCRdb's D call, TRBD1, is unchecked because there is no DNA. Germline loops: CDR1 SGHNT, CDR2 YENEEA. The CDR3 consists of 14 residues. This chain's CDR3 is CASSWGHWNTEAFF.

Here the CDR3 reads CASSLGGNGNQPQHF. The chain combines TRBV5-1 with TRBJ1-5. This CDR3 is built from 15 residues. The V gene's germline CDR1 is SGHRS and CDR2 YFSETQ.